This note documents a single T cell receptor (beta chain) sequence. No antigen is known for it. The PCR employed 60 Vbeta primers together with 13 Jbeta primers. TCRdb's copy holds only in-frame clones and misses some; the assay was immunoSEQ multiplex PCR. Among 140,000 to 150,000 clones, approximately 80% were seen once, and the ten largest hold approximately 13%. This entry is derived from a study of cytomegalovirus exposure and HLA in healthy donors. The CDR3 is 16 amino acids. Per germline, CDR1 KGHSH and CDR2 LQKENI. V was shortened by 3 bases and J by 2 bases, with 16 bases between the two germline ends. Study-wide results and limits: In a later analysis, TCR beta V- and J-gene trimming was associated with a missense DCLRE1C variant. The majority of CMV-associated TCR beta chains were reported as apparently HLA-restricted in a later analysis. In vitro checks showed that three CMV-associated chains really do target CMV antigens.

The donors comprised healthy bone marrow donors. The sequencing input was PBMCs. The clonotype was recovered from a man in his forties or fifties in good health and CMV-seropositive. V usage is TRBV18 and J usage is TRBJ1-2; weak D call: TRBD1 (5 bases). CDR3 DNA: TGTGCCAGCTCACCTTGGGAGGGACGACAGAACTATGGCTACACCTTC. The encoded protein is CASSPWEGRQNYGYTF.